This T cell receptor (beta chain) was observed in a study of blood T cell repertoires in COVID-19. The V segment lost 5 bases and the J segment 7 bases; nucleotides outside the gene matches: 3. Germline-derived CDR1 and CDR2 are SEHNR and FQNEAQ (reference sequence). This CDR3 region has 15 residues. The repertoire was sequenced with immunoSEQ multiplex PCR; TCRdb's copy has only in-frame clones and lacks some. This sample has some 74,000 clones, with approximately 91% found just once. The gene calls are TRBV7-9 and TRBJ2-1, with TRBD2 identical over 15 bases. The receptor was derived from a man between 50 and 59 years old with COVID-19, enrolled during active disease. The sample consisted of peripheral blood. This CDR3 is CASSLGLAGGNEQFF. DNA of the CDR3: TGTGCCAGCAGCCTGGGACTAGCGGGAGGAAATGAGCAGTTCTTC.